In this sample, the clone carrying this TCR beta chain turned up a few times. What it binds is not known. V trimming: 0 bases; J trimming: 9 bases; junction bases outside the gene matches: 8. The CDR3 has 16 residues. Germline CDR1 and CDR2: LGHNA and YNFKEQ. This sample is drawn from a study of T cell repertoires in cytomegalovirus infection. Overall study context: Indicated by public TCR beta signatures were CMV infection and matching HLA type.

Study-wide results and caveats: The ex vivo response was dominated by HLA-C-restricted CMV-specific TCR beta clonotypes. The study identified carriers of CMV plus the relevant HLA from cumulative public TCR beta family frequency.

Using its own MiXCR run on the reads, TCRdb lists one record per CDR3 protein. Altogether some 180,000 distinct CDR3 sequences are present, roughly 15% being singletons, with the ten largest covering around 25%. The rearrangement links TRBV4-2 to TRBJ2-4, with 10 bases aligning to TRBD2. The TCR comes from a human donor in good health (CMV status not recorded). Some clones in this sample may be carry-over from other donors' samples. The sequenced material came from CD8+ T cells from PBMCs. CDR3 amino acids: CASSQDSSGGLGIQYF. In DNA, the CDR3 is TGTGCCAGCAGCCAAGATTCTAGCGGGGGCCTCGGCATTCAGTACTTC.